The 23 T cell receptor beta chains below come from one sample, sequenced in a study of early T cells in non-severe SARS-CoV-2 infection. In TCRdb, the 5' RACE reads were re-called with MiXCR into one record per CDR3 protein. The sample has 45,000 to 55,000 distinct CDR3 sequences, roughly 13% seen once. Sequencing was performed on whole blood. These receptors all stem from an adult who was a healthcare worker with PCR-confirmed SARS-CoV-2 infection or an uninfected control (not recorded which).

This clonotype was observed at least ten times. The chain links TRBV29-1 to TRBJ2-7, with D tentatively TRBD2 (6 bases). Germline values: CDR1 SQVTM, CDR2 ANQGSEA. The CDR3 totals 15 residues. V was cut by 4 bases and J by 1 base, with 17 bases left in between. This CDR3 is CSVVLGTHRSYEQYF. The CDR3 DNA reads as TGCAGCGTTGTGTTGGGGACTCACCGATCCTACGAGCAGTACTTC.

This clonotype was seen many times. CDR3 DNA: TGTGCCAGCAGCTTAAGACCCACAGAAAAACTGTTTTTT. Translating it yields CASSLRPTEKLFF. The V and J genes are TRBV7-2 and TRBJ1-4, with no clear D. V was pared by 2 bases and J by 8 bases, with 9 bases between. Germline CDR1 reads SGHTA; CDR2 reads FQGNSA. CDR3 length equals 13 residues.

Many counts were recorded for this clonotype. The rearrangement links TRBV28 to TRBJ1-6, with 8 bases fitting TRBD1. This CDR3 region has 16 residues. The V and J ends lost 5 bases and 6 bases, in that order; junction bases with no gene match: 9. The germline V gene has CDR1 MDHEN and CDR2 SYDVKM. The CDR3 DNA follows: TGTGCCAGCAGTACCCCCGGACAGGGAATTAATTCACCCCTCCACTTT. Protein: CASSTPGQGINSPLHF.

The gene calls are TRBV7-8 and TRBJ2-7; D remains ambiguous. Germline V gives CDR1 SGHVS, CDR2 FQNEAQ. V was trimmed by 5 bases and J by 0 bases, leaving 14 bases between them. This CDR3 is built from 15 residues. The CDR3 region is CASSPTVTHSYEQYF. CDR3 bases: TGTGCCAGCAGCCCTACCGTTACACACTCCTACGAGCAGTACTTC.

This clonotype has a handful of counts. The chain uses TRBV5-1 and TRBJ1-5; D gene unclear. The CDR3 totals 15 residues. The germline gives CDR1 SGHRS, CDR2 YFSETQ. V was shortened by 0 bases and J by 4 bases, with 11 bases between the two germline ends. CDR3 nucleotides: TGCGCCAGCAGCTTGGTTTCCGGGGTAAATCAGCCCCAGCATTTT. This encodes CASSLVSGVNQPQHF.

This clonotype has a handful of counts. J is TRBJ2-6 and V is TRBV9; D is undetermined. Germline lookup yields CDR1 SGDLS and CDR2 YYNGEE. CDR3 length equals 15 residues. V lost 3 bases and J lost 0, with 7 bases in between. The CDR3 nucleotides are TGTGCCAGCAGCGCCGTCGTCTCTGGGGCCAACGTCCTGACTTTC. Translation gives CASSAVVSGANVLTF.

This clonotype was seen at least ten times. The J gene is TRBJ1-3, the V gene TRBV6-5, with D perhaps TRBD1 (6 bases). There are 14 residues in the CDR3. The germline gives CDR1 MNHEY, CDR2 SVGAGI. The V and J ends lost 4 bases and 4 bases respectively, with 11 bases between them. CDR3 in amino acids: CASSSTGIGNTIYF. CDR3 nucleotide sequence: TGTGCCAGCAGTTCCACAGGGATCGGAAACACCATATATTTT.

The chain couples TRBV12-3 or TRBV12-4 to TRBJ2-1, with D hard to call. The CDR3 sequence is 14 residues long. Trimming took 3 bases from V and 7 from J, leaving 13 bases between them. CDR3 region: CASSFGQVPNEQFF. The CDR3 DNA sequence: TGTGCCAGCAGTTTCGGGCAGGTCCCTAATGAGCAGTTCTTC.

This clonotype was seen a few times. The rearrangement joins TRBV3-1 to TRBJ2-5, with a possible D match to TRBD1 (7 bases). The CDR3 runs to 16 residues. The germline V and J ends were trimmed by 4 bases and 7 bases, with 22 bases remaining between them. Germline V lookup: CDR1 LGHDT, CDR2 YNNKEL (reference sequence). The CDR3 region has the DNA TGTGCCAGCAGCCCCTCTAGCGATCCCCCAGGGGGGACCCAGTACTTC. Its protein product is CASSPSSDPPGGTQYF.

This clonotype was observed many times. The V gene is TRBV7-2, the J gene TRBJ2-2; TRBD2 matches 8 bases. The CDR3 has 16 residues. J gave up 0 bases and V 4 bases, and 4 bases lay outside the gene matches. CDR1 and CDR2 (germline): SGHTA, FQGNSA. CDR3 amino acids: CASSSLAGTNTGELFF. In DNA form, the CDR3 reads TGTGCCAGCAGCTCCTTAGCGGGGACGAACACCGGGGAGCTGTTTTTT.

This clonotype was picked up a small number of times. The chain employs TRBV5-4 and TRBJ2-2; D is perhaps TRBD1 (6 bases). The CDR3 is made up of 16 amino acids. Germline CDR1 SGHNT, CDR2 YYREEE (reference sequence). V gave up 4 bases and J gave up 2 bases, with 15 bases separating them. The CDR3 DNA is TGTGCCAGCAGCCCTACCGGGACAAGCAACACCGGGGAGCTGTTTTTT. Protein: CASSPTGTSNTGELFF.

There are many counts of this clonotype. The chain is built from TRBV20-1 and TRBJ1-5; 7 positions agree with TRBD1. Germline V CDR1 and CDR2: DFQATT, SNEGSKA (reference sequence). The CDR3 is made up of 15 amino acids. Germline trimming cut 3 bases from V and 1 base from J; bases unmatched to any gene: 6. CDR3 in DNA: TGCAGTGCTAGTAGGTCAGGGGGGAGCAATCAGCCCCAGCATTTT. Translating it yields CSASRSGGSNQPQHF.

The J gene is TRBJ1-5, the V gene TRBV2; maybe TRBD1 (6 bases). This CDR3 region has 17 residues. Trimming left V 1 base short and J 2 bases short, with 15 bases between. The germline CDR1 and CDR2 sequences are SNHLY and FYNNEI. The CDR3 spells CASSEGVAGAGNQPQHF. The DNA for the CDR3 is TGTGCCAGCAGTGAAGGGGTAGCAGGGGCGGGCAATCAGCCCCAGCATTTT.

The chain combines TRBV9 with TRBJ1-3; 9 nucleotides line up with TRBD1. V shed 4 bases and J 1 base; nucleotides not matched to a gene: 3. The germline gives CDR1 SGDLS, CDR2 YYNGEE. This CDR3 spans 15 amino acids. CDR3 DNA sequence: TGTGCCAGCAGCTACGGACAGGGGTCTGGAAACACCATATATTTT. Its protein product is CASSYGQGSGNTIYF.

This clonotype was detected ten times or more. The chain combines TRBV2 with TRBJ1-2; 8 nucleotides line up with TRBD1. Germline CDR1 reads SNHLY; CDR2 reads FYNNEI. This CDR3 has 14 residues. V lost 6 bases and J lost 5; bases outside the gene matches: 8. CDR3 region: CASRRAGTGYGYTF. CDR3 nucleotide sequence: TGTGCCAGCAGGAGAGCCGGGACAGGTTATGGCTACACCTTC. The entire variable domain, with the rest obtained from reference TRBV2 and TRBJ1-2, is as follows: EPEVTQTPSHQVTQMGQEVILRCVPISNHLYFYWYRQILGQKVEFLVSFYNNEISEKSEIFDDQFSVERPDGSNFTLKIRSTKLEDSAMYFCASRRAGTGYGYTFGSGTRLTVV.

The DNA for the CDR3 is TGCAGCGTCCCACCAGAGCCTGAAGCTTTCTTT. As protein: CSVPPEPEAFF. The chain has TRBV29-1 and TRBJ1-1; D uncertain. In germline, CDR1 is SQVTM, CDR2 ANQGSEA. The ends were cut back, 6 bases at V and 6 bases at J, with 11 bases in the middle. The CDR3 length is 11 residues.

There are a few counts of this clonotype. The rearrangement links TRBV2 to TRBJ2-7, with unresolved D. CDR1 SNHLY and CDR2 FYNNEI come from the germline V gene. This CDR3 spans 11 amino acids. Trimming stripped 5 bases from V and 6 bases from J, with 8 bases between. This CDR3 is CASSIVGEQYF. The DNA of the CDR3 is TGTGCCAGCAGTATAGTTGGCGAGCAGTACTTC. Full variable domain (remainder filled in from reference TRBV2 and TRBJ2-7): EPEVTQTPSHQVTQMGQEVILRCVPISNHLYFYWYRQILGQKVEFLVSFYNNEISEKSEIFDDQFSVERPDGSNFTLKIRSTKLEDSAMYFCASSIVGEQYFGPGTRLTVT.

The rearrangement links TRBV29-1 to TRBJ1-1, with no clear D. CDR1 and CDR2 from the germline V gene are SQVTM and ANQGSEA. Trimming removed 6 bases at V and 1 base at J, with 15 bases between. CDR3 length equals 14 residues. The CDR3 region has the DNA TGCAGCGTGGTATTACAGCCATCGAACACTGAAGCTTTCTTT. It translates to CSVVLQPSNTEAFF.

In this sample, this clonotype turned up many times. The chain recombines TRBV12-3 or TRBV12-4 with TRBJ2-1; 7 nucleotides agree with TRBD2. CDR3 length: 14 amino acids. Unmatched junction bases numbered 14, after V lost 5 bases and J lost 13 bases. The CDR3 sequence: CASSTGTTRRDQFF. The CDR3 DNA reads as TGTGCCAGCAGTACCGGGACTACTCGACGGGATCAGTTCTTC.

This clonotype was detected many times. The rearrangement joins TRBV30 to TRBJ2-3; D not resolved. CDR1 is GTSNPN and CDR2 is SVGIG in the germline V gene (reference sequence). Trimming removed 1 base from V and 2 bases from J, with 1 base in between. This CDR3 spans 11 amino acids. The CDR3 region has the DNA TGTGCCTGGAGTGCCACAGATACGCAGTATTTT. Translation gives CAWSATDTQYF.

Notes on this clonotype: At one boundary the junction diverges from the germline segment, which might be a read error. The chain combines TRBV19 with TRBJ1-1, with D possibly matching TRBD1 (5 bases). Germline assignment: CDR1 LNHDA and CDR2 SQIVND (reference sequence). The CDR3 runs 13 residues. The CDR3 bases are TGTGCCTGTAGGGTACTAGGGGAAACTGAAGCTTTCTTT. It translates to CACRVLGETEAFF.

This clonotype appeared many times. This chain joins TRBV3-1 and TRBJ2-1; a possible D gene is TRBD2 (7 bases). V dropped 6 bases and J dropped 8 bases, with 17 bases sitting between them. The germline CDR1 and CDR2 sequences are LGHDT and YNNKEL (reference sequence). The CDR3 totals 14 residues. CDR3 bases: TGTGCCAGCAGTCCAGGGGACTACAATGATGAGCAGTTCTTC. It is translated as CASSPGDYNDEQFF.

This clonotype appeared a few times. V is TRBV5-1 and J is TRBJ2-7; 7 nucleotides align to TRBD1. V lost 3 bases to trimming and J lost 4 bases; unmatched junction nucleotides: 4. The CDR3 contains 13 residues. Germline V gene sequence: CDR1 SGHRS, CDR2 YFSETQ. The DNA for the CDR3 is TGCGCCAGCAGCTGGGGACAGCCTTACGAGCAGTACTTC. Protein: CASSWGQPYEQYF.